The 29 T cell receptor beta chains listed next were all sequenced from one sample in a study of cytomegalovirus exposure and HLA in healthy donors. The study ran its PCR with 60 Vbeta and 13 Jbeta primers. Produced via immunoSEQ multiplex PCR; TCRdb's table is partial and in-frame only. This sample has 80,000 to 95,000 clones; about three quarters occur once, and the top ten carry roughly 5.5%. Sequencing input: PBMCs. The source of these receptors is a female donor in good health and CMV-seronegative.

The rearrangement uses TRBV2 and TRBJ2-7; D is perhaps TRBD1 (5 bases). V was shortened by 2 bases and J by 3 bases, with 11 bases between the two germline ends. The CDR3 covers 14 residues. CDR1 and CDR2 (germline): SNHLY, FYNNEI. CDR3 bases: TGTGCCAGCAGTGAATTTAGGACAAACTACGAGCAGTACTTC. Its protein product is CASSEFRTNYEQYF.

This chain links TRBV6-6 with TRBJ2-7; 10 nucleotides align to TRBD1. The junction had 8 bases not matched to a gene; V was cut back by 6 bases and J by 6 bases. The CDR3 loop spans 14 amino acids. Germline V lookup: CDR1 MNHNY, CDR2 SVGAGI (reference sequence). The CDR3 protein is CASRLPGQGREQYF. CDR3 in DNA: TGTGCCAGCAGATTACCGGGACAGGGGCGCGAGCAGTACTTC.

The gene calls are TRBV19 and TRBJ1-3; D is unclear. CDR1 LNHDA and CDR2 SQIVND come from the germline V gene (reference sequence). Trimming stripped 5 bases from V and 0 bases from J, with 11 bases between. The CDR3 covers 15 residues. Written as DNA, the CDR3 is TGTGCCAGTAGTCTTCAAGTCAGCTCTGGAAACACCATATATTTT. Translation gives CASSLQVSSGNTIYF.

The chain links TRBV7-2 to TRBJ2-3, with TRBD2 matching 9 bases. Germline trimming cut 5 bases from V and 0 bases from J; bases unmatched to any gene: 3. Germline V gives CDR1 SGHTA, CDR2 FQGNSA. This CDR3 comprises 15 residues. CDR3 nucleotide sequence: TGTGCCAGCAGCGGACTAGCGCATAGCACAGATACGCAGTATTTT. This codes for CASSGLAHSTDTQYF.

The gene calls are TRBV5-4 and TRBJ2-3; D is uncertain. The germline V and J ends were trimmed by 0 bases and 6 bases, with 11 bases remaining between them. The germline gives CDR1 SGHNT, CDR2 YYREEE (reference sequence). The CDR3 length is 14 residues. As DNA, the CDR3 is TGTGCCAGCAGCTTGGTAATGGCTCCGGATACGCAGTATTTT. Translating gives CASSLVMAPDTQYF.

This rearrangement joins TRBV7-2 to TRBJ2-3; 13 positions agree with TRBD2. Germline V CDR1 and CDR2: SGHTA, FQGNSA. The trim removed 5 bases at V and 4 bases at J, leaving 9 bases unmatched. CDR3 length equals 17 residues. Written as DNA, the CDR3 is TGTGCCAGCAGCCCTAATGGACTAGCGGGAGTGTCAGATACGCAGTATTTT. This codes for CASSPNGLAGVSDTQYF.

This chain joins TRBV5-1 and TRBJ2-1; 12 bases agree with TRBD2. The CDR3 extends over 15 amino acids. Germline-derived CDR1 and CDR2 are SGHRS and YFSETQ. V was pared by 3 bases and J by 10 bases, with 8 bases of the junction left unmatched. Here the CDR3 reads CASSSPGLAGKEQFF. CDR3 DNA sequence: TGCGCCAGCAGCTCGCCGGGACTAGCGGGCAAAGAGCAGTTCTTC.

The chain employs TRBV19 and TRBJ2-1; weak D call: TRBD2 (5 bases). V was shortened by 0 bases and J by 10 bases, with 16 bases between the two germline ends. The CDR3 is 15 amino acids. Germline CDR1 and CDR2: LNHDA and SQIVND (reference sequence). The CDR3 nucleotides read TGTGCCAGTAGTATAGAGGGAGCGGTAGCTCGCGAGCAGTTCTTC. Translating gives CASSIEGAVAREQFF.

This CDR3 is CASTLQSRTEAFF. The CDR3 nucleotides read TGCGCCAGCACGCTACAGAGTCGGACTGAAGCTTTCTTT. This chain connects TRBV10-2 to TRBJ1-1; D uncertain. This CDR3 region has 13 residues. V was clipped by 7 bases and J by 5 bases, with 14 bases between them. Germline lookup yields CDR1 WSHSY and CDR2 SAAADI.

The rearrangement uses TRBV21-1 and TRBJ1-5. TRBV21-1 is recorded as a pseudogene. CDR3 length equals 12 residues. DNA for the CDR3: TGTGCCAGCACCCTTAAGCCTCAGCCCCAGCATTTT. It yields the protein CASTLKPQPQHF.

The chain couples TRBV5-1 to TRBJ2-2; D is unresolved. V was clipped by 5 bases and J by 1 base, with 9 bases between them. This CDR3 is built from 14 residues. Germline loops: CDR1 SGHRS, CDR2 YFSETQ. CDR3 residues: CASRPALNTGELFF. CDR3 DNA sequence: TGCGCCAGCAGACCCGCGCTGAACACCGGGGAGCTGTTTTTT.

CDR3: CASSLVGDVYNEQFF. The CDR3 region has the DNA TGCGCCAGCAGCTTGGTCGGGGATGTTTACAATGAGCAGTTCTTC. The V and J genes are TRBV5-1 and TRBJ2-1; D may be TRBD2 (5 bases). Germline CDR1 SGHRS, CDR2 YFSETQ. There are 15 residues in the CDR3. V lost 0 bases, J lost 4 bases, and 11 bases lay in between.

The CDR3 coding sequence is TGTGCCAGCAGCCTATCCGGGACAGGTGTTGAAGCTTTCTTT. Protein: CASSLSGTGVEAFF. The V call is TRBV4-2, the J call TRBJ1-1, with 8 bases that match TRBD1. CDR1 is LGHNA, CDR2 YNFKEQ, per germline. Unmatched junction bases numbered 8, after V lost 4 bases and J lost 7 bases. The CDR3 runs to 14 residues.

The gene calls are TRBV20-1 and TRBJ2-7; D is undetermined. Trimming shortened V by 3 bases and J by 6 bases, and 9 bases separated the two germline ends. The germline V gene encodes CDR1 DFQATT and CDR2 SNEGSKA (reference sequence). This CDR3 region has 11 residues. As DNA, the CDR3 is TGCAGTGCTAGCGGGTCGGTCGAGCAGTACTTC. Translated: CSASGSVEQYF.

This chain uses TRBV9 with TRBJ2-7; the D gene is possibly TRBD2 (7 bases). Germline values: CDR1 SGDLS, CDR2 YYNGEE. The CDR3 runs 16 residues. V lost 4 bases to trimming and J lost 7 bases, with 24 bases between them. The CDR3 DNA reads as TGTGCCAGCAGCAAAGGGGGGGAACAGGGTCGTAAAGAGCAGTACTTC. Its protein product is CASSKGGEQGRKEQYF.

This CDR3 is CASSRTIGGQDEQYF. The CDR3 coding sequence is TGCGCCAGCAGTCGTACTATCGGGGGGCAGGACGAGCAGTACTTC. This sequence joins TRBV23-1 and TRBJ2-7, with D tentatively TRBD2 (7 bases). TRBV23-1 is noted as an ORF with a role that remains uncertain. The CDR3 runs 15 residues. Deletions cut 4 bases from V and 5 bases from J, with 18 bases between.

The chain employs TRBV5-6 and TRBJ1-2; tentatively, D is TRBD1 (5 bases). The V gene's germline CDR1 is SGHDT and CDR2 YYEEEE. The CDR3 is 14 residues long. Trimming stripped 4 bases from V and 4 bases from J, with 14 bases between. The CDR3 loop reads CASSPTGTVYGYTF. The CDR3 DNA reads as TGTGCCAGCAGCCCAACCGGGACTGTCTATGGCTACACCTTC.

This clone was counted once. This rearrangement joins TRBV12-5 to TRBJ1-5; D uncertain. CDR3 length: 16 amino acids. Germline loops: CDR1 LGHNT, CDR2 FRNRAP. Trimming left V 4 bases short and J 2 bases short, with 15 bases between. The CDR3 sequence: CASGSDTGPGNQPQHF. The CDR3 coding sequence is TGTGCTAGTGGTTCCGACACCGGCCCGGGCAATCAGCCCCAGCATTTT.

The V gene is TRBV28, the J gene TRBJ2-6; 10 bases are a match to TRBD1. This CDR3 has 18 amino acids. Germline V gene data show CDR1 as MDHEN and CDR2 as SYDVKM. V was pared by 7 bases and J by 4 bases, with 13 bases of the junction left unmatched. The DNA of the CDR3 is TGTGCCAGCACCCACCGGGACAGGGGCGTTAGGGGGGCCAACGTCCTGACTTTC. This gives the protein CASTHRDRGVRGANVLTF.

The V and J genes are TRBV2 and TRBJ2-1; D gene ambiguous. CDR1 SNHLY and CDR2 FYNNEI come from the germline V gene. Trimming took off 10 bases at V and 0 bases at J, with 13 bases between the two ends. CDR3 length equals 14 residues. The DNA for the CDR3 is TGTGCCAACTCTAAGTCGGGCTCCTACAATGAGCAGTTCTTC. Its translation is CANSKSGSYNEQFF.

The table lists this clone with a count of one. This sequence joins TRBV29-1 and TRBJ2-2, with D hard to call. CDR3 length equals 11 residues. V was shortened by 3 bases and J by 4 bases, with 3 bases between the two germline ends. Looked up from germline, CDR1 is SQVTM and CDR2 is ANQGSEA. The DNA of the CDR3 is TGCAGCGTTGAGCGCACCGGGGAGCTGTTTTTT. It translates to CSVERTGELFF.

J is TRBJ1-6 and V is TRBV5-1, with D unclear. The CDR3 covers 14 residues. The ends were cut back, 2 bases at V and 9 bases at J, with 12 bases in the middle. Looked up from germline, CDR1 is SGHRS and CDR2 is YFSETQ. CDR3 in amino acids: CASSFQGSGSPLHF. The CDR3 coding sequence is TGCGCCAGCAGCTTTCAAGGCTCGGGTTCACCCCTCCACTTT. Combining the CDR3 with reference TRBV5-1 and TRBJ1-6 gives the whole variable domain KAGVTQTPRYLIKTRGQQVTLSCSPISGHRSVSWYQQTPGQGLQFLFEYFSETQRNKGNFPGRFSGRQFSNSRSEMNVSTLELGDSALYLCASSFQGSGSPLHFGNGTRLTVT.

V usage is TRBV7-9 and J usage is TRBJ2-1, with 9 bases fitting TRBD1. This CDR3 region has 13 residues. Germline CDR1 and CDR2: SEHNR and FQNEAQ (reference sequence). The V and J ends lost 4 bases and 5 bases, in that order; junction bases with no gene match: 0. CDR3 residues: CASSWDRDNEQFF. The CDR3 nucleotides are TGTGCCAGCAGCTGGGACAGGGACAATGAGCAGTTCTTC.

This chain joins TRBV28 and TRBJ2-7; D ambiguous. Trimming pared 3 bases from V and 6 bases from J, leaving 9 bases between. This CDR3 is built from 12 residues. Germline CDR1 is MDHEN and CDR2 is SYDVKM. The CDR3 DNA reads as TGTGCCAGCAGTTTTGTTTCCCGCGAGCAGTACTTC. This codes for CASSFVSREQYF.

The V and J genes are TRBV29-1 and TRBJ2-1; D is ambiguous. The germline V and J ends were trimmed by 4 bases and 4 bases, with 11 bases remaining between them. Per the germline V gene, CDR1 is SQVTM and CDR2 is ANQGSEA. CDR3 length: 13 amino acids. CDR3 nucleotides: TGCAGCGTTGGTTTGTCAGATTACAATGAGCAGTTCTTC. This gives the protein CSVGLSDYNEQFF.

This clone was seen only once. V gene TRBV28 combines with J gene TRBJ2-7; the D gene is possibly TRBD2 (7 bases). The germline gives CDR1 MDHEN, CDR2 SYDVKM. CDR3 length equals 16 residues. The V end lost 6 bases, the J end lost 7 bases, and 25 bases lay between the germline ends. The CDR3 coding sequence is TGTGCCAGCAGCCGCGGGCGGGGGCCCCGGCCGGGGGAGCAGTACTTC. Amino acid sequence: CASSRGRGPRPGEQYF. Full variable domain (rest looked up from reference TRBV28 and TRBJ2-7): DVKVTQSSRYLVKRTGEKVFLECVQDMDHENMFWYRQDPGLGLRLIYFSYDVKMKEKGDIPEGYSVSREKKERFSLILESASTNQTSMYLCASSRGRGPRPGEQYFGPGTRLTVT.

The chain has TRBV19 and TRBJ2-6, with D possibly being TRBD1 (5 bases). The CDR3 totals 16 residues. V was clipped by 3 bases and J by 2 bases, with 11 bases between them. CDR1 is LNHDA and CDR2 is SQIVND in the germline V gene (reference sequence). The CDR3 spells CASSIARVTGANVLTF. CDR3 nucleotide sequence: TGTGCCAGTAGTATTGCCAGGGTGACTGGGGCCAACGTCCTGACTTTC.

This chain joins TRBV15 and TRBJ1-4; TRBD1 might be the D (5 bases). V lost 5 bases to trimming and J lost 8 bases, with 21 bases between them. Germline CDR1 is LNHNV and CDR2 is YYDKDF (reference sequence). The CDR3 has 16 amino acids. The CDR3 DNA is TGTGCCACCAGCGGGCGGAAGGGGAATGGCGAGGAAAAACTGTTTTTT. Amino acid sequence: CATSGRKGNGEEKLFF.

The J gene is TRBJ1-5, the V gene TRBV28; 7 nucleotides agree with TRBD1. Trimming removed 5 bases from V and 0 bases from J; junction bases left unmatched: 13. The CDR3 is 18 amino acids. Germline CDR1 MDHEN, CDR2 SYDVKM. The CDR3 here is CASSTPRRDRYSNQPQHF. CDR3 DNA sequence: TGTGCCAGCAGTACCCCACGCCGGGACAGATATAGCAATCAGCCCCAGCATTTT. Supplemented by reference TRBV28 and TRBJ1-5, the full variable domain reads DVKVTQSSRYLVKRTGEKVFLECVQDMDHENMFWYRQDPGLGLRLIYFSYDVKMKEKGDIPEGYSVSREKKERFSLILESASTNQTSMYLCASSTPRRDRYSNQPQHFGDGTRLSIL.